The 3 T cell receptor beta chains below come from one sample, sequenced in a study of early T cells in non-severe SARS-CoV-2 infection. TCRdb used MiXCR to reprocess the 5' RACE reads, holding one entry per CDR3 protein. Here the sample spans 30,000 to 45,000 distinct CDR3 sequences, 9.9% being singletons. Sequenced input: whole blood. The receptors were gathered from an adult who was a healthcare worker with PCR-confirmed SARS-CoV-2 infection or an uninfected control (not recorded which).

V is TRBV29-1 and J is TRBJ1-2; D remains unclear. Germline CDR1 reads SQVTM; CDR2 reads ANQGSEA. V lost 7 bases and J lost 5, with 11 bases in between. The CDR3 is 11 amino acids. The CDR3 DNA follows: TGCAGCGACGAACACACTTATGGCTACACCTTC. Protein product: CSDEHTYGYTF.

In this sample, this clonotype turned up many times. The rearrangement uses TRBV20-1 and TRBJ1-1; the D gene is possibly TRBD1 (5 bases). Trimming took off 7 bases at V and 5 bases at J, with 17 bases between the two ends. Germline V lookup: CDR1 DFQATT, CDR2 SNEGSKA (reference sequence). This CDR3 region has 13 residues. CDR3 in DNA: TGCAGTGTACCACCGGCAGGGAGAACTGAAGCTTTCTTT. Amino acid sequence: CSVPPAGRTEAFF.

The table lists this clonotype with many counts. This chain links TRBV15 with TRBJ1-2; the D is unclear. Trimming shortened V by 0 bases and J by 0 bases, and 8 bases separated the two germline ends. The CDR3 is 15 residues long. CDR1 LNHNV and CDR2 YYDKDF come from the germline V gene (reference sequence). Here the CDR3 DNA reads TGTGCCACCAGCAGAGATTATAACTCTAACTATGGCTACACCTTC. Its protein is CATSRDYNSNYGYTF.